A selection of T cell receptor beta chains follows, all from one sample in a study of vaccination and CD4 T cells after COVID-19. TCRdb fed the PCR reads into MiXCR, producing one record per CDR3 protein. The sample includes roughly 26,000 distinct CDR3 sequences, around three fifths of them seen just once. These TCRs' antigens remain unknown. The specimen was CD4+ T cells from blood, cultured in vitro. The receptors come from a human donor who had recovered from COVID-19. CDR3s include the opening cysteine and the closing phenylalanine or tryptophan. The D gene is left open where the match is weak. Size tells how often a clone was seen (once, few, many) or the class of an expanded clone, and some rows leave it out.

TRBJ2-7 | . | TRBV6-2/TRBV6-3 | . | CASSYRGQGGSYEQYF | TGTGCCAGCAGTTACCGAGGCCAAGGAGGGTCCTACGAGCAGTACTTC
TRBJ2-3 | . | TRBV6-1 | . | CASSDVGEGTDTQYF | TGTGCCAGCAGTGATGTGGGGGAGGGCACAGATACGCAGTATTTT
TRBJ1-5 | . | TRBV11-2 | few | CASSLTHSNQPQHF | TGTGCCAGCAGCCTAACACATAGCAATCAGCCCCAGCATTTT
TRBJ2-2 | . | TRBV27 | . | CASRGGLGGGGVGGELFF | TGTGCCAGCAGGGGCGGTTTAGGAGGAGGCGGCGTGGGCGGGGAGCTGTTTTTT
TRBJ2-1 | TRBD2 | TRBV11-2 | . | CASSGRLASPLRGEQFF | TGTGCCAGCAGCGGCAGACTAGCGTCTCCCCTCAGGGGTGAGCAGTTCTTC
TRBJ2-3 | . | TRBV29-1 | . | CSLGEGGLTQYF | TGCAGCTTGGGCGAGGGGGGGTTGACGCAGTATTTT
TRBJ2-7 | . | TRBV20-1 | . | CSARKTGPRYEQYF | TGCAGTGCTAGGAAAACAGGTCCGCGCTACGAGCAGTACTTC
TRBJ1-3 | . | TRBV20-1 | few | CSARDQRGGNTIYF | TGCAGTGCTAGAGATCAACGTGGAGGAAACACCATATATTTT
TRBJ2-7 | TRBD2 | TRBV20-1 | few | CSASSGRINEQYF | TGCAGTGCTAGCAGCGGGAGGATCAACGAGCAGTACTTC
TRBJ2-1 | . | TRBV15 | . | CATSRGGTLSYNEQFF | TGTGCCACCAGCCGGGGCGGGACCCTTTCCTACAATGAGCAGTTCTTC
TRBJ1-2 | . | TRBV5-6 | few | CASSPIYLTNGYTF | TGTGCCAGCAGCCCAATCTACCTCACCAATGGCTACACCTTC
TRBJ2-3 | TRBD2 | TRBV20-1 | . | CSARRASGWRGTDTQYF | TGCAGTGCTAGAAGGGCTAGCGGGTGGAGGGGCACAGATACGCAGTATTTT
TRBJ2-3 | TRBD1 | TRBV2 | few | CASSGGTGRTDTQYF | TGTGCCAGCAGTGGGGGGACAGGGAGGACAGATACGCAGTATTTT
TRBJ1-5 | TRBD1 | TRBV2 | . | CASSGYRGNQPQHF | TGTGCCAGCAGTGGGTACAGGGGGAATCAGCCCCAGCATTTT
TRBJ2-5 | TRBD2 | TRBV12-3/TRBV12-4 | . | CASSFLISGRGSGETQYF | TGTGCCAGCAGTTTTCTTATTAGCGGGAGAGGTAGTGGAGAGACCCAGTACTTC
TRBJ1-2 | . | TRBV18 | . | CASSPTGRDGYTF | TGTGCCAGCTCACCTACGGGGAGGGATGGCTACACCTTC
TRBJ1-2 | . | TRBV6-2/TRBV6-3 | . | CASSYSANYGYTF | TGTGCCAGCAGTTACTCGGCGAACTATGGCTACACCTTC
TRBJ1-1 | . | TRBV7-2 | few | CASSLAREGRTEAFF | TGTGCCAGCAGCTTAGCGCGGGAGGGCCGCACTGAAGCTTTCTTT
TRBJ2-3 | TRBD2 | TRBV27 | . | CASSLGSTSVFTDTQYF | TGTGCCAGCAGTTTAGGATCAACTAGCGTCTTCACAGATACGCAGTATTTT
TRBJ1-1 | . | TRBV28 | once | CASSLGGTNTEAFF | TGTGCCAGCAGTTTGGGTGGGACGAACACTGAAGCTTTCTTT
TRBJ1-3 | . | TRBV19 | . | CASSIQGPLSGNTIYF | TGTGCCAGTAGTATCCAGGGGCCCCTCTCTGGAAACACCATATATTTT
TRBJ1-1 | . | TRBV15 | few | CATSGERVFF | TGTGCCACCAGCGGTGAGAGGGTTTTCTTT
TRBJ2-7 | . | TRBV20-1 | few | CSAPNEPGNEQYF | TGCAGTGCCCCGAATGAACCAGGTAACGAGCAGTACTTC
TRBJ1-6 | . | TRBV2 | . | CASSAQGRGTPLHF | TGTGCCAGCAGTGCCCAGGGCCGTGGGACGCCCCTCCACTTT
TRBJ2-5 | . | TRBV24-1 | . | CATSDLGRKETQYF | TGTGCCACCAGTGATTTGGGGCGGAAAGAGACCCAGTACTTC
TRBJ1-2 | TRBD1 | TRBV2 | . | CASSRDRTSYGYTF | TGTGCCAGCAGCCGGGACAGGACTTCCTATGGCTACACCTTC
TRBJ2-3 | TRBD2 | TRBV24-1 | . | CATLPGGGDTQYF | TGTGCCACCCTCCCGGGAGGCGGAGATACGCAGTATTTT
TRBJ1-5 | . | TRBV12-3/TRBV12-4 | . | CASSLGGGNQPQHF | TGTGCCAGCAGTTTGGGGGGGGGCAATCAGCCCCAGCATTTT
TRBJ1-1 | TRBD1 | TRBV23-1 | . | CASSQSSAGGRNTEAFF | TGCGCCAGCAGTCAATCCTCGGCAGGGGGCAGGAACACTGAAGCTTTCTTT
TRBJ1-4 | . | TRBV10-3 | . | CAISESATNEKLFF | TGTGCCATCAGTGAATCGGCAACTAATGAAAAACTGTTTTTT
TRBJ1-6 | . | TRBV27 | . | CASSFSDRSLTPLHF | TGTGCCAGCAGTTTCTCCGACAGGTCCTTAACACCCCTCCACTTT
TRBJ1-2 | TRBD1 | TRBV19 | . | CASQTRTGIVGDYGYTF | TGTGCCAGTCAAACCAGGACAGGGATCGTAGGGGACTATGGCTACACCTTC
TRBJ2-6 | TRBD2 | TRBV7-3 | . | CASSSTGGRLAGGLDGANVLTF | TGTGCCAGCAGCTCCACTGGGGGCCGACTAGCGGGAGGGTTAGATGGGGCCAACGTCCTGACTTTC
TRBJ1-4 | . | TRBV28 | . | CASMWATNEKLFF | TGTGCCAGCATGTGGGCAACTAATGAAAAACTGTTTTTT
TRBJ1-6 | . | TRBV6-1 | . | CASRGKLRASSYNSPLHF | TGTGCCAGCAGAGGGAAGTTGAGGGCAAGCTCCTATAATTCACCCCTCCACTTT
TRBJ2-4 | TRBD2 | TRBV7-3 | . | CASSLAGDNIQYF | TGTGCCAGCAGTCTAGCGGGAGATAACATTCAGTACTTC
TRBJ2-1 | TRBD2 | TRBV6-1 | . | CASSKNGGTSGRGGEQFF | TGTGCCAGCAGTAAAAACGGGGGGACTAGCGGGAGGGGGGGTGAGCAGTTCTTC
TRBJ1-2 | . | TRBV4-3 | . | CASSQDLGSLRGYTF | TGCGCCAGCAGCCAAGATTTAGGGTCTTTACGGGGCTACACCTTC
TRBJ1-6 | TRBD1 | TRBV7-2 | once | CASSLTGTGLLGRNSPLHF | TGTGCCAGCAGCCTAACCGGGACAGGGCTTTTGGGTCGTAATTCACCCCTCCACTTT
TRBJ2-5 | . | TRBV7-7 | . | CASSFGGLGETQYF | TGTGCTAGCAGCTTCGGTGGGTTAGGCGAGACCCAGTACTTC
TRBJ2-7 | . | TRBV6-2/TRBV6-3 | few | CASSYSGRTVPQYF | TGTGCCAGCAGTTACTCTGGCAGGACCGTGCCCCAGTACTTC
TRBJ2-5 | . | TRBV24-1 | . | CATTGGEETQYF | TGTGCCACCACCGGAGGGGAAGAGACCCAGTACTTC
TRBJ2-1 | TRBD1 | TRBV20-1 | . | CSATGTGGYNEQFF | TGCAGTGCGACCGGGACAGGGGGTTACAATGAGCAGTTCTTC
TRBJ2-7 | . | TRBV6-1 | . | CASSLWGGISYEQYF | TGTGCCAGCAGTCTTTGGGGCGGGATCTCCTACGAGCAGTACTTC
TRBJ1-4 | . | TRBV5-1 | once | CASSLGPSTGEKLFF | TGCGCCAGCAGCTTGGGCCCATCGACGGGTGAAAAACTGTTTTTT
TRBJ1-4 | . | TRBV20-1 | . | CSAGVGHEKLFF | TGCAGTGCGGGGGTGGGGCACGAAAAACTGTTTTTT